The sequence of this T cell receptor (beta chain) was determined in a study of OX40 agonist ivuxolimab in advanced cancers. Sampling of blood occurred at baseline, cycle 4 day 1, and cycle 7 day 1. As to this clone: Its antigen is not known.

The study, taken as a whole, reports: Partial responders at 0.1-3.0 mg/kg had among the lowest clonal expansion. Clonal expansion was seen in CD4+ and CD8+ blood T cells by week 6 at 0.1 to 3.0 mg/kg. Expanded clones were, on average, more numerous in CD8+ T cells than in CD4+.

Measured with immunoSEQ multiplex PCR; TCRdb has only the in-frame clones, and not every one. The repertoire has over 45,000 clones, 84% of them found once; the top ten carry roughly 0.6%. This receptor was identified in an adult with an advanced solid tumor such as melanoma, head and neck, liver or kidney cancer. Sequenced material: CD4+ or CD8+ T cells sorted from blood, taken in a trial of the OX40 agonist ivuxolimab.

The CDR3 bases are TGTGCCAGCAGCCCCTGGACAGCCATGAACACTGAAGCTTTCTTT. Protein product: CASSPWTAMNTEAFF. The V gene is TRBV5-6, the J gene TRBJ1-1; possibly TRBD1 for D (6 bases). Germline CDR1 reads SGHDT; CDR2 reads YYEEEE. Trimming left V 4 bases short and J 0 bases short, with 13 bases between. This CDR3 spans 15 amino acids.